Following are 2 T cell receptor beta chains from one sample sequenced in a study of post-analysis software for immune sequencing data. Unique molecular identifiers featured in each of the TCR beta cDNA libraries. TCRdb fed the PCR reads into MiXCR, producing one record per CDR3 protein. The sample lists 700,000 to 800,000 distinct CDR3 sequences, 30% occurring once. Study-level findings and limits: Comparison of patients with controls showed a handful of TRBV segments more frequent in patients, TRBV5-6, TRBV5-1 and TRBV20-1 among them.

These receptors are not linked to any known antigen. Sequencing was performed on blood. The receptors derive from a girl between 10 and 17 years old with multiple sclerosis.

In this sample, this clonotype turned up once. Given a much more abundant clone one base away, this may be a read error. This chain links TRBV27 with TRBJ2-7; D remains ambiguous. From germline, CDR1 is MNHEY and CDR2 SMNVEV (reference sequence). V lost 3 bases to trimming and J lost 0 bases, with 12 bases between them. CDR3 length: 15 residues. The CDR3 nucleotides read TGTGCCAGCAGTTTTGGTCCGGGCATCTCCTACGAGCAGTACTTC. Its translation is CASSFGPGISYEQYF.

This clonotype has only a few counts. This chain joins TRBV29-1 and TRBJ1-5; 9 bases fit TRBD1. Germline values: CDR1 SQVTM, CDR2 ANQGSEA. The CDR3 is made up of 12 amino acids. The CDR3 loop reads CSTGGADQPQHF. CDR3 coding DNA: TGCAGTACAGGGGGCGCGGATCAGCCCCAGCATTTT.